This TCR beta chain was observed in a study of blood T cell repertoires in COVID-19. CDR3 length: 16 residues. Germline CDR1 reads MNHEY; CDR2 reads SMNVEV (reference sequence). V lost 6 bases to trimming and J lost 1 base; unmatched junction nucleotides: 8. Using immunoSEQ multiplex PCR, the repertoire was profiled, and TCRdb retains in-frame clones only, with some absent. The table records around 120,000 clones, roughly 70% of them present only once. The TCR originated in a human donor with acute or convalescent COVID-19. The donor label of this sample is uncertain. Sequencing input: peripheral blood. This chain uses TRBV27 with TRBJ2-7, with 11 bases fitting TRBD2. CDR3 sequence (DNA): TGTGCCAGCAGAAGAACCGGGACTAGCGGTTCCTACGAGCAGTACTTC. Its translation is CASRRTGTSGSYEQYF.